The 29 T cell receptor beta chains below were found in one sample sequenced in a study of blood T cell repertoires in COVID-19. Profiled with immunoSEQ multiplex PCR; TCRdb holds only in-frame clones, not every one. Of approximately 210,000 clones listed, about 86% were seen once; the top ten hold 2.9%. The specimen was peripheral blood. The receptors here all came from a man aged 45 to 65 with active or convalescent COVID-19.

In this sample, this clone turned up once. V is TRBV5-1 and J is TRBJ2-7; possible D gene TRBD1, 5 bases. In germline, CDR1 is SGHRS, CDR2 YFSETQ. V was trimmed by 4 bases and J by 0 bases, leaving 11 bases between them. The CDR3 spans 14 residues. The CDR3: CASSARQSSYEQYF. The DNA for the CDR3 is TGCGCCAGCAGCGCGAGACAGAGCTCCTACGAGCAGTACTTC.

This clone was recorded many times. This sequence joins TRBV28 and TRBJ1-4; possible D gene TRBD1, 5 bases. The CDR3 consists of 15 residues. Germline lookup yields CDR1 MDHEN and CDR2 SYDVKM. V dropped 2 bases and J dropped 4 bases, with 11 bases sitting between them. CDR3 residues: CASSLEGESNEKLFF. The CDR3 DNA follows: TGTGCCAGCAGTTTAGAAGGGGAAAGTAATGAAAAACTGTTTTTT. The variable domain in full, with the rest retrieved from reference TRBV28 and TRBJ1-4, is DVKVTQSSRYLVKRTGEKVFLECVQDMDHENMFWYRQDPGLGLRLIYFSYDVKMKEKGDIPEGYSVSREKKERFSLILESASTNQTSMYLCASSLEGESNEKLFFGSGTQLSVL.

J is TRBJ2-5 and V is TRBV7-9, with TRBD1 as a possible D gene (5 bases). Germline loops: CDR1 SEHNR, CDR2 FQNEAQ (reference sequence). This CDR3 is built from 15 residues. V lost 1 base and J 0 bases, leaving 9 bases between the germline ends. The DNA of the CDR3 is TGTGCCAGCAGCTTAGGGACAACTTACCAAGAGACCCAGTACTTC. It translates to CASSLGTTYQETQYF.

The chain joins TRBV24-1 to TRBJ2-5; D is unclear. Deletions cut 9 bases from V and 5 bases from J, with 9 bases between. CDR1 is KGHDR, CDR2 SFDVKD, per germline. The CDR3 totals 11 residues. The CDR3 DNA sequence: TGTGCCACCGCCCAGTTGGAGACCCAGTACTTC. Amino acids: CATAQLETQYF.

This chain links TRBV5-6 with TRBJ1-3; D unresolved. CDR3 length equals 18 residues. V was clipped by 1 base and J by 0 bases, with 17 bases between them. Germline V gene sequence: CDR1 SGHDT, CDR2 YYEEEE. The CDR3 loop reads CASSLPGEAAVSGNTIYF. The CDR3 DNA follows: TGTGCCAGCAGCTTGCCCGGAGAGGCAGCCGTCTCTGGAAACACCATATATTTT.

The CDR3 here is CASSLKLAGVTDTQYF. DNA of the CDR3: TGTGCCAGCAGCCTCAAACTAGCGGGAGTGACAGATACGCAGTATTTT. The chain carries TRBV5-4 and TRBJ2-3; 11 bases are shared with TRBD2. Per germline, CDR1 SGHNT and CDR2 YYREEE (reference sequence). The CDR3 totals 16 residues. Losses at the gene ends were 4 bases for V and 3 bases for J; bases not matched to a gene: 7.

This clone was recorded only once. The V call is TRBV9, the J call TRBJ2-7, with 12 bases that match TRBD1. V gave up 2 bases and J gave up 9 bases; unmatched junction bases: 6. This CDR3 region has 14 residues. Germline CDR1 reads SGDLS; CDR2 reads YYNGEE. The CDR3 loop reads CASSVGTGGAGQYF. The CDR3 DNA reads TGTGCCAGCAGCGTTGGGACAGGGGGCGCTGGGCAGTACTTC.

The rearrangement links TRBV29-1 to TRBJ2-7, with TRBD2 identical over 15 bases. CDR3 length: 15 amino acids. The V gene end was trimmed by 6 bases and the J gene end by 1 base; junction bases not matched to a gene: 4. Germline loops: CDR1 SQVTM, CDR2 ANQGSEA. This CDR3 reads CSVTGTSGRSYEQYF. CDR3 bases: TGCAGCGTCACCGGGACTAGCGGGAGGTCCTACGAGCAGTACTTC.

This chain connects TRBV7-9 to TRBJ2-1, with D uncertain. Per germline, CDR1 SEHNR and CDR2 FQNEAQ (reference sequence). This CDR3 region has 13 residues. V shed 5 bases and J shed 6 bases, with 11 bases lying between them. CDR3 amino acids: CASSLYSLNEQFF. Written as DNA, the CDR3 is TGTGCCAGCAGCCTATATTCCCTCAATGAGCAGTTCTTC. The full variable domain, rest sourced from reference TRBV7-9 and TRBJ2-1, is DTGVSQNPRHKITKRGQNVTFRCDPISEHNRLYWYRQTLGQGPEFLTYFQNEAQLEKSRLLSDRFSAERPKGSFSTLEIQRTEQGDSAMYLCASSLYSLNEQFFGPGTRLTVL.

This chain joins TRBV5-4 and TRBJ2-5, with TRBD2 as a possible D gene (6 bases). There are 15 residues in the CDR3. V lost 1 base and J 5 bases, leaving 15 bases between the germline ends. Germline CDR1 reads SGHNT; CDR2 reads YYREEE (reference sequence). DNA for the CDR3: TGTGCCAGCAGCTTGCTAACGGGGGAGATGGAGACCCAGTACTTC. Its translation is CASSLLTGEMETQYF.

The V and J genes are TRBV6-5 and TRBJ1-5; D might be TRBD1 (6 bases). Trimming took 2 bases from V and 6 from J, leaving 14 bases between them. CDR3 size: 15 residues. Germline loops: CDR1 MNHEY, CDR2 SVGAGI. CDR3 sequence reads: CASSYGQGLGQPQHF. The CDR3 DNA sequence: TGTGCCAGCAGTTACGGCCAGGGGTTAGGTCAGCCCCAGCATTTT.

V gene TRBV18 combines with J gene TRBJ2-5; D possibly corresponds to TRBD2 (6 bases). Trimming took off 2 bases at V and 1 base at J, with 11 bases between the two ends. CDR1 and CDR2 from the germline V gene are KGHSH and LQKENI. This CDR3 has 15 residues. The CDR3 coding sequence is TGTGCCAGCTCACCAAAAATTAGCGGCCAAGAGACCCAGTACTTC. Translating gives CASSPKISGQETQYF. Full variable domain (rest looked up from reference TRBV18 and TRBJ2-5): NAGVMQNPRHLVRRRGQEARLRCSPMKGHSHVYWYRQLPEEGLKFMVYLQKENIIDESGMPKERFSAEFPKEGPSILRIQQVVRGDSAAYFCASSPKISGQETQYFGPGTRLLVL.

This chain joins TRBV11-2 and TRBJ1-6; D is unclear. This CDR3 has 14 amino acids. The germline V gene has CDR1 SGHAT and CDR2 FQNNGV. V gave up 1 base and J gave up 8 bases, with 9 bases separating them. The CDR3 DNA sequence: TGTGCCAGCAGCTTAGCAGGCGGGTATTCACCCCTCCACTTT. Translating gives CASSLAGGYSPLHF.

The chain's CDR3 is CASRGSPGQGAVQPQHF. The CDR3 DNA reads as TGTGCCAGCAGAGGATCCCCGGGACAGGGGGCTGTTCAGCCCCAGCATTTT. This chain joins TRBV28 and TRBJ1-5; TRBD1 aligns across 12 bases. With 6 bases clipped from V and 6 bases from J, the junction kept 12 bases outside the gene matches. CDR1 is MDHEN, CDR2 SYDVKM, per germline. The CDR3 totals 17 residues. Full variable domain (rest looked up from reference TRBV28 and TRBJ1-5): DVKVTQSSRYLVKRTGEKVFLECVQDMDHENMFWYRQDPGLGLRLIYFSYDVKMKEKGDIPEGYSVSREKKERFSLILESASTNQTSMYLCASRGSPGQGAVQPQHFGDGTRLSIL.

The J gene is TRBJ2-1, the V gene TRBV6-5; 7 bases are a match to TRBD1. The germline V gene has CDR1 MNHEY and CDR2 SVGAGI. V was pared by 5 bases and J by 2 bases, with 6 bases of the junction left unmatched. This CDR3 is 15 amino acids long. The CDR3 sequence: CASSPGGPTYNEQFF. As DNA, the CDR3 is TGTGCCAGCAGTCCAGGGGGACCTACCTACAATGAGCAGTTCTTC.

The V gene is TRBV7-9, the J gene TRBJ1-3; perhaps TRBD1 as D (5 bases). Germline-derived CDR1 and CDR2 are SEHNR and FQNEAQ (reference sequence). Trimming pared 6 bases from V and 2 bases from J, leaving 11 bases between. This CDR3 spans 14 amino acids. CDR3 amino acids: CASRFGGAGNTIYF. The CDR3 DNA reads TGTGCCAGCAGATTTGGGGGGGCTGGAAACACCATATATTTT.

The V and J genes are TRBV5-1 and TRBJ2-3, with a tentative D call TRBD1 (7 bases). V was trimmed by 4 bases and J by 0 bases, leaving 12 bases between them. CDR3 length: 15 amino acids. Germline V lookup: CDR1 SGHRS, CDR2 YFSETQ. The CDR3 is CASSRAGQSTDTQYF. CDR3 sequence (DNA): TGCGCCAGCAGCCGGGCGGGACAGAGCACAGATACGCAGTATTTT. Together with reference TRBV5-1 and TRBJ2-3, the CDR3 gives the full variable domain: KAGVTQTPRYLIKTRGQQVTLSCSPISGHRSVSWYQQTPGQGLQFLFEYFSETQRNKGNFPGRFSGRQFSNSRSEMNVSTLELGDSALYLCASSRAGQSTDTQYFGPGTRLTVL.

V gene TRBV6-5 combines with J gene TRBJ1-2; D ambiguous. Germline V gene sequence: CDR1 MNHEY, CDR2 SVGAGI. The CDR3 consists of 13 residues. The V gene lost 9 bases and the J gene lost 6 bases, with 17 bases spanning the gap. This CDR3 is CASRVRRTDGYTF. The DNA of the CDR3 is TGTGCCAGTAGAGTACGACGGACTGATGGCTACACCTTC.

The table lists this clone with a count of one. V gene TRBV5-1 combines with J gene TRBJ1-6; 8 bases are shared with TRBD1. The CDR3 runs to 15 residues. Germline trimming cut 5 bases from V and 3 bases from J; bases unmatched to any gene: 4. Germline V gene lookup returns CDR1 SGHRS and CDR2 YFSETQ. CDR3 protein: CASRPGGLYNSPLHF. The CDR3, as DNA: TGCGCCAGCAGACCAGGGGGCCTCTATAATTCACCCCTCCACTTT.

The V and J genes are TRBV28 and TRBJ1-4; D is undetermined. Germline values: CDR1 MDHEN, CDR2 SYDVKM. The germline V and J ends were trimmed by 2 bases and 0 bases, with 13 bases remaining between them. CDR3 length: 17 residues. CDR3 coding DNA: TGTGCCAGCAGTTTAGTTGCCGGGGTTGCAACTAATGAAAAACTGTTTTTT. Translated, it gives CASSLVAGVATNEKLFF.

The chain uses TRBV6-6 and TRBJ1-1; maybe TRBD1 (5 bases). CDR1 and CDR2 (germline): MNHNY, SVGAGI (reference sequence). Deletions cut 5 bases from V and 1 base from J, with 14 bases between. The CDR3 covers 15 residues. Written as DNA, the CDR3 is TGTGCCAGCAGTCCCCGGGACTCCCGGAACACTGAAGCTTTCTTT. It specifies CASSPRDSRNTEAFF.

The rearrangement links TRBV2 to TRBJ2-7; 10 nucleotides agree with TRBD1. V lost 4 bases, J lost 5 bases, and 5 bases stayed unmatched. CDR1 and CDR2 from the germline V gene are SNHLY and FYNNEI. This CDR3 is built from 14 residues. CDR3 coding DNA: TGTGCCAGCAGTGCAGACAGGGGGCCTAACGAGCAGTACTTC. Residues: CASSADRGPNEQYF. Drawing the rest from reference TRBV2 and TRBJ2-7, the complete variable domain is EPEVTQTPSHQVTQMGQEVILRCVPISNHLYFYWYRQILGQKVEFLVSFYNNEISEKSEIFDDQFSVERPDGSNFTLKIRSTKLEDSAMYFCASSADRGPNEQYFGPGTRLTVT.

The V and J genes are TRBV29-1 and TRBJ2-6, with D perhaps matching TRBD1 (6 bases). From germline, CDR1 is SQVTM and CDR2 ANQGSEA. The V and J ends lost 0 bases and 2 bases respectively, with 8 bases between them. The length of the CDR3 is 15 residues. The CDR3 region is CSVEERTAGANVLTF. The CDR3 DNA follows: TGCAGCGTTGAAGAAAGGACAGCTGGGGCCAACGTCCTGACTTTC.

The chain recombines TRBV28 with TRBJ2-3, with D perhaps TRBD2 (6 bases). CDR3 size: 14 residues. Trimming pared 5 bases from V and 2 bases from J, leaving 11 bases between. Germline CDR1 is MDHEN and CDR2 is SYDVKM. Here the CDR3 reads CASSPLAFTDTQYF. CDR3 in DNA: TGTGCCAGCAGTCCCCTAGCGTTCACAGATACGCAGTATTTT. Using reference TRBV28 and TRBJ2-3 for the parts outside the CDR3, the full variable domain is DVKVTQSSRYLVKRTGEKVFLECVQDMDHENMFWYRQDPGLGLRLIYFSYDVKMKEKGDIPEGYSVSREKKERFSLILESASTNQTSMYLCASSPLAFTDTQYFGPGTRLTVL.

This chain connects TRBV7-3 to TRBJ2-3, with D possibly being TRBD2 (6 bases). Between the trimmed V and J ends, which lost 2 bases and 4 bases, there was a span of 10 bases. CDR3 size: 14 residues. CDR1 and CDR2 from the germline V gene are SGHTA and FQGTGA. The DNA of the CDR3 is TGTGCCAGCAGCTTAGCGGGAACGGCAGATACGCAGTATTTT. Amino acid sequence: CASSLAGTADTQYF.

This clone was seen a handful of times. This chain connects TRBV7-9 to TRBJ1-5; D remains ambiguous. There are 14 residues in the CDR3. The V and J ends lost 5 bases and 0 bases respectively, with 8 bases between them. The germline V gene encodes CDR1 SEHNR and CDR2 FQNEAQ (reference sequence). The CDR3 region is CASSAGNSNQPQHF. In DNA, the CDR3 is TGTGCCAGCAGCGCGGGGAATAGCAATCAGCCCCAGCATTTT.

The chain combines TRBV5-1 with TRBJ2-3, with 10 positions matching TRBD1. This CDR3 contains 15 residues. Unmatched junction bases numbered 7, after V lost 5 bases and J lost 4 bases. Germline V gene sequence: CDR1 SGHRS, CDR2 YFSETQ. Here the CDR3 DNA reads TGCGCCAGCAGGGATGGACAGGGGGTGGCAGATACGCAGTATTTT. Amino acid sequence: CASRDGQGVADTQYF. The full variable domain, rest sourced from reference TRBV5-1 and TRBJ2-3, is KAGVTQTPRYLIKTRGQQVTLSCSPISGHRSVSWYQQTPGQGLQFLFEYFSETQRNKGNFPGRFSGRQFSNSRSEMNVSTLELGDSALYLCASRDGQGVADTQYFGPGTRLTVL.

The genes are TRBV27 and TRBJ1-6; TRBD1 aligns across 7 bases. Per germline, CDR1 MNHEY and CDR2 SMNVEV (reference sequence). This CDR3 has 14 amino acids. Trimming at V came to 6 bases and at J to 11 bases, leaving 10 bases not matched to a gene. The DNA of the CDR3 is TGTGCCAGCAGGATAACAGGGGTAGGGGCACCCCTCCACTTT. Amino acid sequence: CASRITGVGAPLHF.

Concerning this clone itself: A read error may produce the germline difference seen at one junction end. This chain uses TRBV28 with TRBJ1-1; D remains unclear. The germline V gene has CDR1 MDHEN and CDR2 SYDVKM. CDR3 length: 12 residues. CDR3 nucleotide sequence: TGTGCCAGCACCCCTCGTCCCCCTGAGGCTTTCTTT. The encoded protein is CASTPRPPEAFF.